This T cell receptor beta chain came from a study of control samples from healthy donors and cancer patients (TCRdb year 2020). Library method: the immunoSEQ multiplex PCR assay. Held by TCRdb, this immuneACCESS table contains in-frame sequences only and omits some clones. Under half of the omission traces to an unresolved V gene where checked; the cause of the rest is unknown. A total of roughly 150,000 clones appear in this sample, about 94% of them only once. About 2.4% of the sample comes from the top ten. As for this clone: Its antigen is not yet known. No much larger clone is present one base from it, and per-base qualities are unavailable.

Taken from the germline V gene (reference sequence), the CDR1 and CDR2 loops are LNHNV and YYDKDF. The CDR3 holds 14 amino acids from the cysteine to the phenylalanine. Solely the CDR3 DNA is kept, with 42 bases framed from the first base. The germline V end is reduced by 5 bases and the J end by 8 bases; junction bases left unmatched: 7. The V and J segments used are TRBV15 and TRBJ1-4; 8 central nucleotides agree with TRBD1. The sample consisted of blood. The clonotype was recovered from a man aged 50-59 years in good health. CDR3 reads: CATSPPTGVEKLFF. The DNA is TGTGCCACCAGCCCCCCGACAGGGGTCGAAAAACTGTTTTTT.